The 7 T cell receptor beta chains listed next were all sequenced from one sample in a study of T cell responses to AZD1222 COVID-19 vaccine (dated by TCRdb to the early 2020s). Libraries came from the immunoSEQ multiplex PCR assay. Imported from immuneACCESS, the table was reduced by TCRdb to in-frame sequences with V and J called. These copies leave out some clones; in studies compared against another copy, an unresolved V gene accounts for under half, and the cause of the remainder is not known. The sample table shows 130,000 or so clones, and 90% are seen once. The ten largest clones take up 1.5% to 2% of the sample. What the time point label conveys for this sample: baseline before first vaccination. Material: peripheral blood, obtained on day 0 of AZD1222 vaccination. All receptors come from an adult in good health.

The chain uses TRBV5-1 and TRBJ2-7; D is unresolved. Trimming removed 3 bases at V and 4 bases at J, with 5 bases between. CDR1 SGHRS and CDR2 YFSETQ come from the germline V gene. The CDR3 has 11 residues. In DNA form, the CDR3 reads TGCGCCAGCAGCTCGGAGTACGAGCAGTACTTC. Translating it yields CASSSEYEQYF.

V and J are TRBV5-4 and TRBJ2-1, with TRBD1 identical over 8 bases. The V segment lost 0 bases and the J segment 7 bases; nucleotides outside the gene matches: 6. The V gene's germline CDR1 is SGHNT and CDR2 YYREEE (reference sequence). This CDR3 comprises 15 residues. For the CDR3, the DNA is TGTGCCAGCAGCTTGGCGGGACAGGCTCAAAATGAGCAGTTCTTC. Residues: CASSLAGQAQNEQFF. Looking up the rest from reference TRBV5-4 and TRBJ2-1 gives the full variable domain: ETGVTQSPTHLIKTRGQQVTLRCSSQSGHNTVSWYQQALGQGPQFIFQYYREEENGRGNFPPRFSGLQFPNYSSELNVNALELDDSALYLCASSLAGQAQNEQFFGPGTRLTVL.

V gene TRBV7-2 combines with J gene TRBJ2-7; 9 positions agree with TRBD1. CDR1 and CDR2 from the germline V gene are SGHTA and FQGNSA. The CDR3 sequence is 16 residues long. After removal of 5 bases from V and 2 bases from J, the junction contained 10 bases not matched to a gene. CDR3 sequence reads: CASSPGTGKLTYEQYF. Written as DNA, the CDR3 is TGTGCCAGCAGCCCAGGGACAGGGAAACTCACCTACGAGCAGTACTTC.

This chain joins TRBV9 and TRBJ1-2; D unresolved. Between the trimmed V and J ends, which lost 4 bases and 4 bases, there was a span of 11 bases. CDR3 length: 13 amino acids. Germline CDR1 SGDLS, CDR2 YYNGEE. CDR3 in amino acids: CASSLEGGYGYTF. DNA of the CDR3: TGTGCCAGCAGCCTGGAAGGCGGCTATGGCTACACCTTC.

V usage is TRBV3-1 (or the pseudogene TRBV3-2) and J usage is TRBJ1-2, with 8 bases lining up with TRBD1. This CDR3 comprises 15 residues. The V gene end was trimmed by 5 bases and the J gene end by 8 bases; junction bases not matched to a gene: 13. Germline V CDR1 and CDR2: LGHDT, YNNKEL (reference sequence). The CDR3 region is CASSSRDRRLRGYTF. The CDR3, as DNA: TGTGCCAGCAGCAGCCGGGACAGGAGGTTGAGGGGCTACACCTTC.

This sequence joins TRBV11-2 and TRBJ1-1; tentatively, D is TRBD1 (5 bases). The V gene lost 5 bases and the J gene lost 1 base, with 17 bases spanning the gap. The CDR3 runs 16 residues. The V gene's germline CDR1 is SGHAT and CDR2 FQNNGV. The DNA for the CDR3 is TGTGCCAGCAGCCCCCGGCTAGGGGAAAGGAACACTGAAGCTTTCTTT. It yields the protein CASSPRLGERNTEAFF.

The chain carries TRBV4-3 and TRBJ1-1, with D possibly TRBD1 on 6 matching bases. This CDR3 is 16 amino acids long. Looked up from germline, CDR1 is LGHNA and CDR2 is YSLEER. V gave up 0 bases and J gave up 6 bases, with 17 bases separating them. The CDR3 loop is CASSQDRVGASSEAFF. CDR3 bases: TGCGCCAGCAGCCAAGATCGGGTGGGGGCATCCTCTGAAGCTTTCTTT.